This T cell receptor beta chain was found in a study of pediatric ulcerative colitis. Study as a whole: Ulcerative colitis patients had pancolitis or left-sided colitis, with confirming histology.

Overall study findings and caveats: Blood-rectal clonal overlap within each person was significantly higher in ulcerative colitis patients than controls.

Of note for this clone: Its antigen is not identified.

Sequencing was performed with immunoSEQ multiplex PCR; in TCRdb, only in-frame clones are kept and a portion is missing. This sample carries 30,000 to 45,000 clones, roughly 83% of them seen once, and the ten largest clones take approximately 23%. V lost 9 bases and J lost 4, with 18 bases in between. Per the germline V gene, CDR1 is SGHAT and CDR2 is FQNNGV. This CDR3 is built from 14 residues. The sequence was collected from a girl between 5 and 17 years old with moderate ulcerative colitis. V and J are TRBV11-2 and TRBJ1-2; tentatively, D is TRBD1 (6 bases). The specimen sequenced was blood. This chain's CDR3 is CASHQLDRPYGYTF. CDR3 nucleotide sequence: TGTGCCAGTCATCAATTAGACAGGCCCTATGGCTACACCTTC.